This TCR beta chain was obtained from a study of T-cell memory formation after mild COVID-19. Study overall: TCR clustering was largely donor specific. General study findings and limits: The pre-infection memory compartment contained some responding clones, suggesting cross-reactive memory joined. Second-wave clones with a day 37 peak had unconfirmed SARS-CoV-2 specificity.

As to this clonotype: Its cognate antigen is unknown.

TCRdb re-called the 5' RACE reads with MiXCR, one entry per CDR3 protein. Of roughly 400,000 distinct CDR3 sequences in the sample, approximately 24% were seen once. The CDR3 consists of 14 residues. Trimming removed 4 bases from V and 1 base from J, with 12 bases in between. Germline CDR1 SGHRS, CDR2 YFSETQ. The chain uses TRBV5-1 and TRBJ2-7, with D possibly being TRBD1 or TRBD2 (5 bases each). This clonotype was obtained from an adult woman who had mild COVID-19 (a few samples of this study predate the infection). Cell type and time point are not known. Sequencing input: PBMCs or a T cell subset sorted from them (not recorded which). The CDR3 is CASSRDGQSYEQYF. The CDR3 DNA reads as TGCGCCAGCAGCCGGGACGGACAATCCTACGAGCAGTACTTC.